Each of the 28 T cell receptor beta chains below was sequenced from the same sample in a study of Tregs in tolerant kidney transplant recipients. Clones were read by immunoSEQ multiplex PCR, and TCRdb kept only the in-frame ones, dropping some. Among about 110,000 clones listed, roughly 89% were seen once. The material was CD4+ T cells from blood, obtained before the transplant. The receptors were sampled from a human donor who received a combined kidney and bone marrow transplant.

V and J are TRBV28 and TRBJ1-5; 10 nucleotides align to TRBD1. Trimming cost V 5 bases and J 4 bases; bases outside gene matches: 8. This CDR3 region has 16 residues. Germline values: CDR1 MDHEN, CDR2 SYDVKM. For the CDR3, the DNA is TGTGCCAGCAGTCCCGCGGGACAGGGGTATAATCAGCCCCAGCATTTT. Residues: CASSPAGQGYNQPQHF.

The chain joins TRBV7-2 to TRBJ2-1, with 9 bases that match TRBD2. Trimming cost V 6 bases and J 4 bases; bases outside gene matches: 13. The CDR3 is 17 amino acids. CDR1 is SGHTA and CDR2 is FQGNSA in the germline V gene. CDR3 in amino acids: CASRPSPAGGLYNEQFF. CDR3 coding DNA: TGTGCCAGCAGGCCATCCCCCGCGGGAGGGCTTTACAATGAGCAGTTCTTC.

The chain links TRBV5-1 to TRBJ2-2; D perhaps matches TRBD2 (5 bases). V lost 6 bases to trimming and J lost 1 base, with 10 bases between them. The CDR3 is 14 amino acids. The germline CDR1 and CDR2 sequences are SGHRS and YFSETQ. The CDR3 sequence is CASKVGRNTGELFF. The CDR3 nucleotides read TGCGCCAGCAAGGTGGGGAGGAACACCGGGGAGCTGTTTTTT. Filled out from reference TRBV5-1 and TRBJ2-2, the complete variable domain reads KAGVTQTPRYLIKTRGQQVTLSCSPISGHRSVSWYQQTPGQGLQFLFEYFSETQRNKGNFPGRFSGRQFSNSRSEMNVSTLELGDSALYLCASKVGRNTGELFFGEGSRLTVL.

The J gene is TRBJ2-2, the V gene TRBV2; D might be TRBD2 (6 bases). The germline V and J ends were trimmed by 6 bases and 1 base, with 15 bases remaining between them. Germline CDR1 SNHLY, CDR2 FYNNEI. The CDR3 is 16 amino acids. CDR3 bases: TGTGCCAGCAGCACGCTAGGCGGGATGAACACCGGGGAGCTGTTTTTT. Translation: CASSTLGGMNTGELFF.

This clone showed up just a few times. The genes are TRBV5-4 and TRBJ1-3, with D possibly matching TRBD1 (5 bases). This CDR3 is 15 amino acids long. Germline CDR1 SGHNT, CDR2 YYREEE (reference sequence). The ends were cut back, 0 bases at V and 2 bases at J, with 9 bases in the middle. The CDR3 bases are TGTGCCAGCAGCTTGGTGACAGACCCTGGAAACACCATATATTTT. Translation: CASSLVTDPGNTIYF.

The J gene is TRBJ2-3, the V gene TRBV30; 13 positions agree with TRBD2. The germline V gene has CDR1 GTSNPN and CDR2 SVGIG (reference sequence). V shed 1 base and J 4 bases; nucleotides not matched to a gene: 5. The CDR3 is 16 amino acids. The CDR3: CAWSEGLAGSADTQYF. The CDR3, as DNA: TGTGCCTGGAGTGAGGGACTAGCGGGATCGGCAGATACGCAGTATTTT.

J is TRBJ1-4 and V is TRBV9; possible D gene TRBD1, 5 bases. The CDR3 covers 15 residues. Germline CDR1 reads SGDLS; CDR2 reads YYNGEE. V was clipped by 4 bases and J by 7 bases, with 17 bases between them. CDR3 loop: CASSSPLGRGEKLFF. CDR3 DNA: TGTGCCAGCAGCTCCCCTTTGGGGCGAGGTGAAAAACTGTTTTTT. Drawing the rest from reference TRBV9 and TRBJ1-4, the complete variable domain is DSGVTQTPKHLITATGQRVTLRCSPRSGDLSVYWYQQSLDQGLQFLIQYYNGEERAKGNILERFSAQQFPDLHSELNLSSLELGDSALYFCASSSPLGRGEKLFFGSGTQLSVL.

This sequence joins TRBV6-6 and TRBJ2-7; perhaps TRBD2 as D (5 bases). Germline CDR1 and CDR2: MNHNY and SVGAGI (reference sequence). The length of the CDR3 is 15 residues. V gave up 0 bases and J gave up 5 bases, with 14 bases separating them. CDR3 in DNA: TGTGCCAGCAGTTACTCGAATTCCCCGGGAAACGAGCAGTACTTC. The encoded protein is CASSYSNSPGNEQYF.

The chain links TRBV7-2 to TRBJ1-5; TRBD1 aligns across 7 bases. The CDR3 runs to 15 residues. The trim removed 3 bases at V and 3 bases at J, leaving 5 bases unmatched. The germline CDR1 and CDR2 sequences are SGHTA and FQGNSA. CDR3 sequence (DNA): TGTGCCAGCAGCTTTCAGGGACAGATCAATCAGCCCCAGCATTTT. This encodes CASSFQGQINQPQHF.

The chain couples TRBV7-2 to TRBJ2-7, with a tentative D call TRBD1 (7 bases). V lost 3 bases and J lost 3, with 21 bases in between. Germline V CDR1 and CDR2: SGHTA, FQGNSA. This CDR3 has 17 residues. The CDR3 here is CASSFQGGRGSLYEQYF. CDR3 DNA sequence: TGTGCCAGCAGCTTCCAGGGAGGCAGGGGGTCCCTCTACGAGCAGTACTTC.

The J gene is TRBJ2-3, the V gene TRBV5-4; D may be TRBD1 (5 bases). Germline CDR1 SGHNT, CDR2 YYREEE (reference sequence). V was trimmed by 0 bases and J by 0 bases, leaving 8 bases between them. CDR3 length: 15 residues. CDR3 sequence (DNA): TGTGCCAGCAGCTTGGACGGACAAAGCACAGATACGCAGTATTTT. Its protein product is CASSLDGQSTDTQYF.

The chain recombines TRBV25-1 with TRBJ2-1; 14 bases line up with TRBD2. This CDR3 has 15 amino acids. Germline V lookup: CDR1 MGHDK, CDR2 SYGVNS. The V and J ends lost 4 bases and 12 bases, in that order; junction bases with no gene match: 8. CDR3 sequence (DNA): TGTGCCAGCAGTGCGGGACTAGCGGGGGTCAAGGGGCAGTTCTTC. Protein product: CASSAGLAGVKGQFF.

The CDR3 nucleotides read TGTGCCAGCAGCCAGGGACTAGCAAGTAGCACAGATACGCAGTATTTT. It codes for CASSQGLASSTDTQYF. The chain has TRBV7-9 and TRBJ2-3; 9 bases map to TRBD2. The CDR3 consists of 16 residues. Germline V gives CDR1 SEHNR, CDR2 FQNEAQ (reference sequence). V gave up 5 bases and J gave up 0 bases; unmatched junction bases: 6.

The V gene is TRBV5-1, the J gene TRBJ2-1; 12 positions match TRBD2. Germline lookup yields CDR1 SGHRS and CDR2 YFSETQ. This CDR3 has 16 residues. With V trimmed by 3 bases and J by 8 bases, 9 bases remained unmatched. The CDR3 nucleotides read TGCGCCAGCAGCTCCCGGCTAGCGGGGGGGTTCGATGAGCAGTTCTTC. Its protein is CASSSRLAGGFDEQFF.

The chain has TRBV2 and TRBJ1-2, with D unresolved. V lost 6 bases and J 4 bases, leaving 18 bases between the germline ends. Germline assignment: CDR1 SNHLY and CDR2 FYNNEI. The CDR3 totals 15 residues. CDR3 amino acids: CASRTSAGPGYGYTF. The CDR3 DNA follows: TGTGCCAGCAGGACATCGGCCGGTCCAGGCTATGGCTACACCTTC.

The CDR3 spells CASSYRGTENTEAFF. CDR3 nucleotides: TGTGCCAGCAGTTACCGGGGGACAGAGAACACTGAAGCTTTCTTT. The V gene is TRBV6-5, the J gene TRBJ1-1, with 7 bases matching TRBD1. This CDR3 is built from 15 residues. Unmatched junction bases numbered 4, after V lost 2 bases and J lost 1 base. The germline gives CDR1 MNHEY, CDR2 SVGAGI.

This clone has a single count. This rearrangement joins TRBV14 to TRBJ2-2; TRBD1 matches at 8 bases. The CDR3 spans 14 residues. V shed 6 bases, J shed 0 bases, and the junction held 0 bases outside the gene matches. CDR1 and CDR2 from the germline V gene are SGHDN and FVKESK. CDR3 amino acids: CASRGQANTGELFF. DNA for the CDR3: TGTGCCAGCAGGGGACAGGCGAACACCGGGGAGCTGTTTTTT.

DNA of the CDR3: TGTGCCTGGAGTGTCCAACAGGGGGCGCTGGGCTACACCTTC. Protein: CAWSVQQGALGYTF. This chain joins TRBV30 and TRBJ1-2; 9 bases fit TRBD1. The CDR3 runs to 14 residues. J was trimmed by 8 bases and V by 0 bases; bases with no gene match: 7. The germline CDR1 and CDR2 sequences are GTSNPN and SVGIG (reference sequence).

V is TRBV5-6 and J is TRBJ2-7; TRBD2 aligns across 10 bases. Losses at the gene ends were 4 bases for V and 0 bases for J; bases not matched to a gene: 4. CDR1 is SGHDT, CDR2 YYEEEE, per germline. The CDR3 sequence is 15 residues long. DNA for the CDR3: TGTGCCAGCAGCCATCCTAGCGGGAGCTCCTACGAGCAGTACTTC. Protein sequence: CASSHPSGSSYEQYF. The full variable domain, with the rest looked up from reference TRBV5-6 and TRBJ2-7, is DAGVTQSPTHLIKTRGQQVTLRCSPKSGHDTVSWYQQALGQGPQFIFQYYEEEERQRGNFPDRFSGHQFPNYSSELNVNALLLGDSALYLCASSHPSGSSYEQYFGPGTRLTVT.

J is TRBJ2-3 and V is TRBV4-1; tentatively, D is TRBD1 (5 bases). Looked up from germline, CDR1 is MGHRA and CDR2 is YSYEKL. Trimming removed 4 bases at V and 0 bases at J, with 17 bases between. The CDR3 length is 17 residues. The CDR3 nucleotides read TGCGCCAGCAGCCCCCAGCCCCAGACAGATAGCACAGATACGCAGTATTTT. As protein: CASSPQPQTDSTDTQYF.

The V call is TRBV25-1, the J call TRBJ1-2, with unresolved D. V was cut by 5 bases and J by 0 bases, with 16 bases left in between. The CDR3 length is 16 residues. Germline V gene lookup returns CDR1 MGHDK and CDR2 SYGVNS. The CDR3 spells CASSQRRGRTNYGYTF. CDR3 sequence (DNA): TGTGCCAGCAGTCAACGACGGGGAAGAACTAACTATGGCTACACCTTC.

The chain has TRBV27 and TRBJ2-7, with 7 bases aligning to TRBD1. The CDR3 extends over 12 amino acids. CDR1 and CDR2 from the germline V gene are MNHEY and SMNVEV (reference sequence). The ends lost 6 bases at V and 7 bases at J; junction bases unmatched: 6. CDR3: CASRGTAREQYF. The CDR3 DNA sequence: TGTGCCAGCAGGGGGACAGCGAGGGAGCAGTACTTC.

This rearrangement joins TRBV11-2 to TRBJ1-1; D uncertain. CDR3 length: 15 amino acids. Germline V gives CDR1 SGHAT, CDR2 FQNNGV. V lost 1 base to trimming and J lost 0 bases, with 9 bases between them. CDR3 residues: CASSLGGLMNTEAFF. The CDR3 bases are TGTGCCAGCAGCTTAGGTGGGCTCATGAACACTGAAGCTTTCTTT.

The genes are TRBV6-5 and TRBJ1-2; TRBD1 agrees at 7 bases. J was trimmed by 10 bases and V by 5 bases; bases with no gene match: 10. The CDR3 loop spans 13 amino acids. Germline CDR1 and CDR2: MNHEY and SVGAGI. CDR3 DNA sequence: TGTGCCAGCAGTCAAACAGGGGCGCGAGACTACACCTTC. Its translation: CASSQTGARDYTF.

This chain links TRBV5-1 with TRBJ2-1, with D tentatively TRBD2 (5 bases). Trimming removed 0 bases from V and 5 bases from J, with 12 bases in between. This CDR3 is 15 amino acids long. The germline V gene has CDR1 SGHRS and CDR2 YFSETQ. CDR3 in DNA: TGCGCCAGCAGCTTGGAAGGAGGCCGCAACAATGAGCAGTTCTTC. Translated, it gives CASSLEGGRNNEQFF.

The V call is TRBV6-1, the J call TRBJ1-5; 8 bases are shared with TRBD1. V gave up 4 bases and J gave up 7 bases; unmatched junction bases: 15. The CDR3 is made up of 17 amino acids. Germline V gene data show CDR1 as MNHNS and CDR2 as SASEGT. The CDR3 nucleotides read TGTGCCAGCAGTGCCCTATCGCGGACAGGGTCGTGGCAGCCCCAGCATTTT. Translation gives CASSALSRTGSWQPQHF.

This clone is a singleton in its sample. This chain connects TRBV5-1 to TRBJ2-5; D possibly corresponds to TRBD1 (7 bases). This CDR3 is 14 amino acids long. Germline lookup yields CDR1 SGHRS and CDR2 YFSETQ. Trimming removed 0 bases at V and 5 bases at J, with 11 bases between. The CDR3 loop reads CASSLARGRETQYF. The DNA of the CDR3 is TGCGCCAGCAGCTTGGCCAGGGGGAGGGAGACCCAGTACTTC.

This clone has a single count. The gene calls are TRBV25-1 and TRBJ1-4, with TRBD1 identical over 8 bases. Germline V CDR1 and CDR2: MGHDK, SYGVNS. The CDR3 loop spans 13 amino acids. With V trimmed by 6 bases and J by 8 bases, 5 bases remained unmatched. The CDR3, as DNA: TGTGCCAGCAGGGACAGGGAGAAAGAAAAACTGTTTTTT. It codes for CASRDREKEKLFF.